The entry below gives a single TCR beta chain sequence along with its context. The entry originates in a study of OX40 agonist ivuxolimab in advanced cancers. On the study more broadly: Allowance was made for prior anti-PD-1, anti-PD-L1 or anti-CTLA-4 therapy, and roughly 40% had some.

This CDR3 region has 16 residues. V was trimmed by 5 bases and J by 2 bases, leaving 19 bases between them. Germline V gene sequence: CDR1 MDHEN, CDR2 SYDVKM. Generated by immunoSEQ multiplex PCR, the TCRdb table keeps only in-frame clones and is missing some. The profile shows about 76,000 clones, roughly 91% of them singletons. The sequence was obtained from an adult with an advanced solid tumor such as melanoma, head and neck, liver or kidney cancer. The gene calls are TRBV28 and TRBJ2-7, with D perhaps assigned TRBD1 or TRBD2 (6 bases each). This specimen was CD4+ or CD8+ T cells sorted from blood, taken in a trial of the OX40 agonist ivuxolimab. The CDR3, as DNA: TGTGCCAGCAGTCTCCCTAGGGGGGCCGACCCCTACGAGCAGTACTTC. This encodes CASSLPRGADPYEQYF. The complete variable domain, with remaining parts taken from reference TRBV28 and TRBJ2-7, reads DVKVTQSSRYLVKRTGEKVFLECVQDMDHENMFWYRQDPGLGLRLIYFSYDVKMKEKGDIPEGYSVSREKKERFSLILESASTNQTSMYLCASSLPRGADPYEQYFGPGTRLTVT.